The 7 T cell receptor beta chains presented below share a single source sample, sequenced in a study of blood T cell repertoires in COVID-19. This table comes from immunoSEQ multiplex PCR, and its TCRdb copy is limited to in-frame clones, with some not included. The sample contains 500,000 or so clones, about 90% of which appear only once. The sequenced material came from PBMCs or T cells enriched from blood (not recorded which). Receptors originate from a woman under 30 who had recovered from COVID-19.

The rearrangement joins TRBV3-1 (or the pseudogene TRBV3-2) to TRBJ2-5; D is perhaps TRBD2 (5 bases). The CDR3 is 16 amino acids. Germline CDR1 reads LGHDT; CDR2 reads YNNKEL (reference sequence). With 4 bases removed from V and 1 base from J, the gap between germline ends came to 16 bases. The CDR3 coding sequence is TGTGCCAGCAGCCTTTTTTCAAGAACTAGCCAAGAGACCCAGTACTTC. Translated, it gives CASSLFSRTSQETQYF.

In DNA, the CDR3 is TGCGCCAGCAGCTTGGCAGGGGCTCAAAACATTCAGTACTTC. This translates into CASSLAGAQNIQYF. The chain is built from TRBV5-1 and TRBJ2-4; tentatively, D is TRBD1 (6 bases). This CDR3 has 14 amino acids. Germline lookup yields CDR1 SGHRS and CDR2 YFSETQ. V lost 0 bases and J lost 5, with 9 bases in between.

The table lists this clone with a count of one. The chain carries TRBV28 and TRBJ2-7; D is possibly TRBD2 (6 bases). The CDR3 is 14 amino acids. Germline CDR1 is MDHEN and CDR2 is SYDVKM. V shed 6 bases and J shed 2 bases, with 14 bases lying between them. CDR3: CASSENGLPYEQYF. CDR3 nucleotide sequence: TGTGCCAGCAGCGAGAACGGACTACCCTACGAGCAGTACTTC.

A single count supports this clone. The gene calls are TRBV11-2 and TRBJ2-5; D ambiguous. Germline-derived CDR1 and CDR2 are SGHAT and FQNNGV. This CDR3 contains 18 residues. Between the trimmed V and J ends, which lost 5 bases and 1 base, there was a span of 23 bases. CDR3 sequence reads: CASSQWAFSILGQETQYF. The CDR3 nucleotides are TGTGCCAGCAGCCAATGGGCGTTCTCGATCCTCGGCCAAGAGACCCAGTACTTC.

This clone has a single count. The chain couples TRBV5-6 to TRBJ1-2; the D gene is possibly TRBD1 (6 bases). V was clipped by 0 bases and J by 8 bases, with 17 bases between them. The CDR3 covers 15 residues. The germline V gene has CDR1 SGHDT and CDR2 YYEEEE. CDR3 sequence: CASSLVSGTWKGYTF. In DNA, the CDR3 is TGTGCCAGCAGCTTGGTCTCGGGGACATGGAAGGGCTACACCTTC.

The chain has TRBV2 and TRBJ1-1; no firm D call. Trimming left V 6 bases short and J 3 bases short, with 5 bases between. CDR1 and CDR2 (germline): SNHLY, FYNNEI. This CDR3 has 11 residues. The CDR3 region is CASSPDTEAFF. The CDR3 coding sequence is TGTGCCAGCAGCCCCGACACTGAAGCTTTCTTT.

V gene TRBV7-9 combines with J gene TRBJ2-3; 7 nucleotides match TRBD1. The germline CDR1 and CDR2 sequences are SEHNR and FQNEAQ (reference sequence). Trimming at V came to 5 bases and at J to 0 bases, leaving 8 bases not matched to a gene. The CDR3 is 16 amino acids. In nucleotides, the CDR3 is TGTGCCAGCAGCCCCCTAGGGGGCTTGAGCACAGATACGCAGTATTTT. Its translation: CASSPLGGLSTDTQYF.